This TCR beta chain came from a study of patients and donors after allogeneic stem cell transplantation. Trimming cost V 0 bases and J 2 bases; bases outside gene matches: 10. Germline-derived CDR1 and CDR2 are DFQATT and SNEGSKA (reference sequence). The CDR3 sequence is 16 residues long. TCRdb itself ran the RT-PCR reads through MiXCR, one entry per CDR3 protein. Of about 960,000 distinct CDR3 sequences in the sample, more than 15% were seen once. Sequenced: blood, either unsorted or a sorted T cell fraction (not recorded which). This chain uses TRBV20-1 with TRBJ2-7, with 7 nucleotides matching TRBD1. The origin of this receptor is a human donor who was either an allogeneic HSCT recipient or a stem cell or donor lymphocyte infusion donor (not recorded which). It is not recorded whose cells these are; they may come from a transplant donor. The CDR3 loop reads CSARERTGIFPYEQYF. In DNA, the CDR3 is TGCAGTGCTAGAGAACGGACAGGAATTTTCCCCTACGAGCAGTACTTC.